Listed below are T cell receptor beta chains from one sample, sequenced in a study of blood T cell repertoires in COVID-19. Sequenced by immunoSEQ multiplex PCR; TCRdb stores in-frame clones only, minus some. Of about 99,000 clones in the sample, roughly 79% are singletons; the top ten hold around 4.8%. Material for sequencing was peripheral blood. The receptors derive from a man older than 75 with COVID-19, enrolled during active disease. Each CDR3 is given with its conserved first and last residue. Fields, in order: J gene, D gene, V gene, clone size, CDR3 DNA, CDR3 protein. The D gene is left open where the match is weak. Only some rows state a clone size, as once, few, many or a class for expanded clones.

TRBJ2-1 | - | TRBV6-2/TRBV6-3 | - | TGTGCCAGCAGCTTAGACAGATACAATGAGCAGTTCTTC | CASSLDRYNEQFF
TRBJ2-7 | - | TRBV6-6 | - | TGTGCCAGCAGTTACACCGGTTACGAGCAGTACTTC | CASSYTGYEQYF
TRBJ1-1 | TRBD1 | TRBV27 | - | TGTGCCAGCAGTTTACAGGGGACAGGATCCAAAGCTTTCTTT | CASSLQGTGSKAFF
TRBJ2-7 | TRBD1 | TRBV7-2 | - | TGTGCCAGCAGCTACAAGACAGGGGGCCCCTACGAGCAGTACTTC | CASSYKTGGPYEQYF
TRBJ2-3 | - | TRBV19 | - | TGTGCCAGTAGTATAGGGACAGCTAGCACAGATACGCAGTATTTT | CASSIGTASTDTQYF
TRBJ2-7 | - | TRBV28 | - | TGTGCCAGCAGGGGGGGACCTCAGCAGTACTTC | CASRGGPQQYF
TRBJ1-1 | TRBD1 | TRBV20-1 | - | TGCAGTGCTAGTGGGACAGGGGGCACTGAAGCTTTCTTT | CSASGTGGTEAFF
TRBJ2-2 | TRBD1 | TRBV10-3 | - | TGTGCCATCATGGGGACAGGGGGGTCCGGGGAGCTGTTTTTT | CAIMGTGGSGELFF
TRBJ2-1 | - | TRBV6-2/TRBV6-3 | - | TGTGCCAGCAGTTATCGGTGGGGGACATACAATGAGCAGTTCTTC | CASSYRWGTYNEQFF
TRBJ1-2 | TRBD1 | TRBV18 | - | TGTGCCAGCTCACCAGGTCCAGGGGGCTTGGACTATGGCTACACCTTC | CASSPGPGGLDYGYTF
TRBJ1-2 | TRBD1 | TRBV9 | - | TGTGCCAGCAGCGTCCAGGGACAGGGTTCCTCTGGCTACACCTTC | CASSVQGQGSSGYTF
TRBJ1-1 | TRBD1 | TRBV18 | - | TGTGCCAGCTCACCACCGACAGGGGGTACTGAAGCTTTCTTT | CASSPPTGGTEAFF
TRBJ2-3 | TRBD1 | TRBV6-5 | - | TGTGCCAGCAGACGCAGACAGGGCGGCACAGATACGCAGTATTTT | CASRRRQGGTDTQYF
TRBJ2-7 | - | TRBV5-6 | - | TGTGCCAGCAGCTACTCGTTGAGGGTTTACGAGCAGTACTTC | CASSYSLRVYEQYF
TRBJ1-3 | - | TRBV30 | - | TGTGCCTGGAGTGTAGGGAGCTCTGGAAACACCATATATTTT | CAWSVGSSGNTIYF
TRBJ2-7 | - | TRBV21-1 | - | TGTGCCAGCCCCTACCCAGCCGGGGCTAGCGGGAGAATGGTGGGTTACGAGCAGTACTTC | CASPYPAGASGRMVGYEQYF
TRBJ2-3 | TRBD1 | TRBV29-1 | - | TGCAGCGTCGACGGACAGGGGTCAGATACGCAGTATTTT | CSVDGQGSDTQYF
TRBJ1-3 | - | TRBV6-6 | - | TGTGCCAGCAGTCCCTCTTCGAGCTCTGGAAACACCATATATTTT | CASSPSSSSGNTIYF
TRBJ2-7 | - | TRBV21-1 | - | TGTGCCAGCAGCAAAGAGGGGGTGGGCGAGCAGTACTTC | CASSKEGVGEQYF
TRBJ2-5 | TRBD2 | TRBV24-1 | once | TGTGCCACCAGTGTGGGCGGGAGGGCCCCGGAGACCCAGTACTTC | CATSVGGRAPETQYF
TRBJ1-1 | - | TRBV27 | - | TGTGCCAGCAGTTTAAGGGGCGCGAACACTGAAGCTTTCTTT | CASSLRGANTEAFF
TRBJ1-5 | TRBD1 | TRBV27 | few | TGTGCCAGCCGCTCGACAGGGGGTAGCAATCAGCCCCAGCATTTT | CASRSTGGSNQPQHF
TRBJ1-1 | - | TRBV4-3 | - | TGCGCCAGCAGCCAGGGCGGTGGGGCGAGCACTGAAGCTTTCTTT | CASSQGGGASTEAFF
TRBJ2-6 | - | TRBV24-1 | few | TGTGCCACCACAACTTCGACAGGTTCAGGGGCCAACGTCCTGACTTTC | CATTTSTGSGANVLTF
TRBJ2-5 | TRBD2 | TRBV2 | few | TGTGCCAGCAGTGGGTCTAGCGGGCGGCAGGGAGAGACCCAGTACTTC | CASSGSSGRQGETQYF
TRBJ1-6 | - | TRBV27 | few | TGTGCCAGCAGTCCTACAGGGAATTCACCCCTCCACTTT | CASSPTGNSPLHF
TRBJ1-1 | TRBD1 | TRBV18 | - | TGTGCCAGCCAAAAAGACAGGGGAGGGAACACTGAAGCTTTCTTT | CASQKDRGGNTEAFF
TRBJ1-1 | - | TRBV5-5 | - | TGTGCCAGCAGCTTGGGTAGCTCCCCAAGAGGCACTGAAGCTTTCTTT | CASSLGSSPRGTEAFF
TRBJ2-5 | TRBD2 | TRBV5-4 | - | TGTGCCAGCAGCTTGCAGGGAGGGGAGACCCAGTACTTC | CASSLQGGETQYF
TRBJ2-5 | TRBD2 | TRBV11-3 | once | TGTGCCAGCAGCTTAGGGGGGGGAGAGACCCAGTACTTC | CASSLGGGETQYF
TRBJ1-1 | - | TRBV18 | - | TGTGCCAGCTCACCTCTCTCGGCGGGCACTGAAGCTTTCTTT | CASSPLSAGTEAFF
TRBJ2-1 | TRBD2 | TRBV5-1 | - | TGCGCCAGCAGCTTGGTGGGACTATACAATGAGCAGTTCTTC | CASSLVGLYNEQFF
TRBJ1-6 | TRBD1 | TRBV27 | - | TGTGCCAGCAGAGGAAGCGGCGGGACAGGGTTTTCACCCCTCCACTTT | CASRGSGGTGFSPLHF
TRBJ2-7 | TRBD2 | TRBV7-2 | - | TGTGCCAGCAGCTCCCCGGGACTAGCGGGACCCTCAAGATTCTACGAGCAGTACTTC | CASSSPGLAGPSRFYEQYF
TRBJ1-4 | TRBD1 | TRBV25-1 | - | TGTGCCAGCAGTCGGACAGGGGGGAATGAAAAACTGTTTTTT | CASSRTGGNEKLFF
TRBJ2-7 | TRBD1 | TRBV28 | once | TGTGCCAGCAGTTTATTCGGTGGGACAGGGGGCTCCTACGAGCAGTACTTC | CASSLFGGTGGSYEQYF
TRBJ2-3 | TRBD1 | TRBV28 | - | TGTGCCAGCAGACAACAGGGGGCGCGGACAGATACGCAGTATTTT | CASRQQGARTDTQYF
TRBJ2-5 | TRBD2 | TRBV3-1/TRBV3-2 | - | TGTGCCAGCAGATACTGGACTAGCGGAGAAGAGACCCAGTACTTC | CASRYWTSGEETQYF
TRBJ2-5 | - | TRBV18 | - | TGTGCCAGCTCACCAGCGGTTCCAGAGACCCAGTACTTC | CASSPAVPETQYF
TRBJ2-1 | TRBD1 | TRBV5-6 | - | TGTGCCAGCAGACAGGGGTCTGAACATGAGCAGTTCTTC | CASRQGSEHEQFF
TRBJ1-4 | - | TRBV7-2 | few | TGTGCCAGCAGCTTAGCGCGCCGAGAAGCAGGTGAAAAACTGTTTTTT | CASSLARREAGEKLFF
TRBJ1-4 | - | TRBV7-3 | - | TGTGCCAGCAGCCCGGGCAGGGTGGAAAAACTGTTTTTT | CASSPGRVEKLFF
TRBJ1-5 | - | TRBV28 | - | TGTGCCAGCAACCCGGGACAAACTAATCAGCCCCAGCATTTT | CASNPGQTNQPQHF
TRBJ1-1 | - | TRBV18 | - | TGTGCCAGCTCTCGAACTGGGAACACTGAAGCTTTCTTT | CASSRTGNTEAFF
TRBJ2-2 | - | TRBV2 | - | TGTGCCAGCAGCCCAGGGGTATCAGCCGGGGAGCTGTTTTTT | CASSPGVSAGELFF
TRBJ2-1 | - | TRBV7-9 | once | TGTGCCAGCAGCTCCTGGGGCGGGACGGATTCCTACAATGAGCAGTTCTTC | CASSSWGGTDSYNEQFF
TRBJ2-7 | TRBD1 | TRBV5-1 | - | TGCGCCAGCAGCGACCGACAGGGGGCAGGGTACGAGCAGTACTTC | CASSDRQGAGYEQYF
TRBJ1-1 | - | TRBV30 | once | TGTGCCTGGAGTGTTGCCTTGGGGGGGACTGAAGCTTTCTTT | CAWSVALGGTEAFF
TRBJ1-3 | - | TRBV13 | - | TGTGCCAGCAGCTTTAGCCCTGTCTCTGGAAACACCATATATTTT | CASSFSPVSGNTIYF
TRBJ2-7 | TRBD2 | TRBV11-2 | few | TGTGCCAGCAGCGCACTAGCGGCGGGCTCCTACGAGCAGTACTTC | CASSALAAGSYEQYF
TRBJ1-3 | - | TRBV3-1/TRBV3-2 | few | TGTGCCAGCAGCCAAGCCCCAACCGGGTCTGGAAACACCATATATTTT | CASSQAPTGSGNTIYF